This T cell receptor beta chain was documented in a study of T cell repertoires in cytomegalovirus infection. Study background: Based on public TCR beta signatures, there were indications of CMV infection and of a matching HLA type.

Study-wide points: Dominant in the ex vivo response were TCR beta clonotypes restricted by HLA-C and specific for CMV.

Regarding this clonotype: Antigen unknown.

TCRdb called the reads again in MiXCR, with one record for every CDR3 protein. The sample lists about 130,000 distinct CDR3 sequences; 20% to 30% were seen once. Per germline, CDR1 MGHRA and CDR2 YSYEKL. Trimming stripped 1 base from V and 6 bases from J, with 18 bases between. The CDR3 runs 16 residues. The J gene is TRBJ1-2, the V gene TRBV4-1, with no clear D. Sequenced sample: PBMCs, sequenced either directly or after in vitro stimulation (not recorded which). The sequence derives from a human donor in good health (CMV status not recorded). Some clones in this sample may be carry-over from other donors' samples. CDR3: CASSQGPGLGKDGYTF. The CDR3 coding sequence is TGCGCCAGCAGCCAAGGTCCGGGGTTAGGGAAGGATGGCTACACCTTC.